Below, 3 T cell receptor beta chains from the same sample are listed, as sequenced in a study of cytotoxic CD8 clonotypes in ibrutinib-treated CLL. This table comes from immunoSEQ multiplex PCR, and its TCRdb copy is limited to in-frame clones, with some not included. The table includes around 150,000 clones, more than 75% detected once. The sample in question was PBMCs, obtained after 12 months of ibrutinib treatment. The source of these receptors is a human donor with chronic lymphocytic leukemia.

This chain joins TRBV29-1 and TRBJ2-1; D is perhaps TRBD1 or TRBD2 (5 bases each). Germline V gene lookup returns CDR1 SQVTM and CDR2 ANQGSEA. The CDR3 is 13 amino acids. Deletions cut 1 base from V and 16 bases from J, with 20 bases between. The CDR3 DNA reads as TGCAGCGTTGAAGGGGGACCGGCCCCCCGTCTTTTCTTC. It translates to CSVEGGPAPRLFF.

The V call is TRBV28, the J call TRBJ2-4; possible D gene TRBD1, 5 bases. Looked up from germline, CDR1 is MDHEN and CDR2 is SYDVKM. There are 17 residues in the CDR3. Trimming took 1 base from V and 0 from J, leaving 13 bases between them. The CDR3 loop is CASSLSAGGAAKNIQYF. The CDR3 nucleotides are TGTGCCAGCAGTTTATCCGCAGGTGGGGCAGCCAAAAACATTCAGTACTTC. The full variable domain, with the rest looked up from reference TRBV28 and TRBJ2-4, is DVKVTQSSRYLVKRTGEKVFLECVQDMDHENMFWYRQDPGLGLRLIYFSYDVKMKEKGDIPEGYSVSREKKERFSLILESASTNQTSMYLCASSLSAGGAAKNIQYFGAGTRLSVL.

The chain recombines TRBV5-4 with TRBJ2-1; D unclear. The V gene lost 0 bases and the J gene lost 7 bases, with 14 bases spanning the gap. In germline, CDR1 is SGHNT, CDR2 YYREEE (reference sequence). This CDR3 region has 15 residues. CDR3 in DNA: TGTGCCAGCAGCTTGGACGCGGCGGCTAGGAATGAGCAGTTCTTC. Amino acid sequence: CASSLDAAARNEQFF.